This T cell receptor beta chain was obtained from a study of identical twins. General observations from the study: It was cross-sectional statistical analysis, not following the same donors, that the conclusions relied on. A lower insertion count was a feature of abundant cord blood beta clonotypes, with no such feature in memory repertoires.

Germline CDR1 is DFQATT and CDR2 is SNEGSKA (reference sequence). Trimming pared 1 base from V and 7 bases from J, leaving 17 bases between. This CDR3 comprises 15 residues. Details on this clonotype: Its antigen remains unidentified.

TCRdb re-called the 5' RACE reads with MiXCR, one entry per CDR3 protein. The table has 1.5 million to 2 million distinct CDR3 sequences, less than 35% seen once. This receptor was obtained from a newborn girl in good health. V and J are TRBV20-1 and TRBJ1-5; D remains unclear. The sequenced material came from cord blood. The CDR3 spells CSARVLGGGWQPQHF. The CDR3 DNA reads TGCAGTGCTAGAGTTCTCGGTGGAGGGTGGCAGCCCCAGCATTTT.